This T cell receptor (beta chain) was captured in a study of identical twins. Study findings and constraints: Excess sharing by twins proved weaker in beta out-of-frame sequences.

Healthy Caucasians made up all donors. Germline CDR1 reads SGHAT; CDR2 reads FQDESV (reference sequence). The CDR3 extends over 15 amino acids. V dropped 5 bases and J dropped 5; count of bases not matched to a gene: 8. In regard to this clonotype: What it binds is unknown.

Template switching created a universal primer site, and the cDNA included unique molecular identifiers. TCRdb independently ran MiXCR on the 5' RACE reads; one entry per CDR3 protein. The data show 400,000 or so distinct CDR3 sequences, roughly 9% seen once. The clonotype was recovered from a woman aged 45-65 years in good health. Input material: naive T cells sorted from blood. J is TRBJ2-2 and V is TRBV11-1; TRBD1 aligns across 7 bases. CDR3 region: CASSLMTGITGELFF. In nucleotides, the CDR3 is TGTGCCAGCAGCCTGATGACAGGGATTACCGGGGAGCTGTTTTTT.